The clone carrying this TCR beta chain was seen repeatedly, ten times or more. The data were taken from a study of T cell repertoires in cytomegalovirus infection. Study-wide background: Both CMV infection and a matching HLA type were indicated by public TCR beta signatures.

MiXCR, applied by TCRdb to the reads, yields one record per CDR3 protein. The sample yields a few hundred thousand distinct CDR3 sequences, under 25% seen once. The sequencing input was CD8+ T cells from PBMCs. This sequence was found in a human donor in good health (CMV status not recorded). Some clones in this sample may be carry-over from other donors' samples.

CDR3 coding DNA: TGTGCCAGCAGCCTGGGGACTACTTCTAGCACAGATACGCAGTATTTT. It encodes CASSLGTTSSTDTQYF. The chain combines TRBV7-2 with TRBJ2-3; 7 bases align to TRBD2. V dropped 5 bases and J dropped 0; count of bases not matched to a gene: 8. Germline CDR1 SGHTA, CDR2 FQGNSA. There are 16 residues in the CDR3.